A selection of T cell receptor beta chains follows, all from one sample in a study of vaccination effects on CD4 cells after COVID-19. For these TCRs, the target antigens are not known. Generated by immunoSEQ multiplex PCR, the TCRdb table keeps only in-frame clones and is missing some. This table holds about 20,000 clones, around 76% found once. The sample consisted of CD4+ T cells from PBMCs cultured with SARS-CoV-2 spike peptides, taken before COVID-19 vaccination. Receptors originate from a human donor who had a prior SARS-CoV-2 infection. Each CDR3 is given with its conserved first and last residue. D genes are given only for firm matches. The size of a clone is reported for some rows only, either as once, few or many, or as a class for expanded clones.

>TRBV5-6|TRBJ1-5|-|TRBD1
CASSLGRDRALLPQHF
TGTGCCAGCAGCTTGGGACGGGACAGGGCCCTTCTGCCCCAGCATTTT
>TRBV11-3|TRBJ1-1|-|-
CASSHNTGGEAFF
TGTGCCAGCAGCCACAACACGGGGGGTGAAGCTTTCTTT
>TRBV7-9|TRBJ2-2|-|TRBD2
CASVKTSGRPNTGELFF
TGTGCCAGCGTAAAGACTAGCGGGAGACCTAACACCGGGGAGCTGTTTTTT
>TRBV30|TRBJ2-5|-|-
CANPGPKGETQYF
TGTGCTAACCCGGGACCAAAAGGGGAGACCCAGTACTTC
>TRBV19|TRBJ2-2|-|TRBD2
CASSNERGAQANTGELFF
TGTGCCAGTAGTAACGAGCGGGGGGCCCAAGCCAACACCGGGGAGCTGTTTTTT
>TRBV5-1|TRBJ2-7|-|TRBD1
CASSLAQGAGTYEQYF
TGCGCCAGCAGCTTGGCGCAGGGGGCAGGAACCTACGAGCAGTACTTC
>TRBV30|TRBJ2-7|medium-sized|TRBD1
CAWSEDRYEQYF
TGTGCCTGGAGTGAGGACAGGTACGAGCAGTACTTC
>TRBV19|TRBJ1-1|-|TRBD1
CASTSGGWGTEAFF
TGTGCCAGTACTTCAGGGGGTTGGGGCACTGAAGCTTTCTTT
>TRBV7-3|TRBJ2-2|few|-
CASSLRGGANTGELFF
TGTGCCAGCAGCTTAAGAGGGGGGGCGAACACCGGGGAGCTGTTTTTT
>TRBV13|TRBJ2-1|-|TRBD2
CASSLSIGGAYEQFF
TGTGCCAGCAGCTTAAGTATCGGGGGGGCTTATGAGCAGTTCTTC
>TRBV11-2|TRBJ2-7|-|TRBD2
CASRHRLAGGFYEQYF
TGTGCCAGCAGGCATAGACTAGCGGGAGGGTTCTACGAGCAGTACTTC
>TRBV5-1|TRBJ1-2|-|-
CASSLGQAVYGYTF
TGCGCCAGCAGCTTGGGACAGGCCGTCTATGGCTACACCTTC
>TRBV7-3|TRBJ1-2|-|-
CASSLIAGAGGYTF
TGTGCCAGCAGCTTAATAGCAGGGGCCGGTGGCTACACCTTC
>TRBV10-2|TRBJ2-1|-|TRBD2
CASKSGRSYNEQFF
TGCGCCAGCAAAAGCGGGAGATCCTACAATGAGCAGTTCTTC
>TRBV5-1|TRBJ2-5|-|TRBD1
CASRHDRGQIKETQYF
TGCGCCAGTCGTCACGACAGGGGGCAAATAAAAGAGACCCAGTACTTC
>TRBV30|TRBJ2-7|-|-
CAWTKSGPLGAYEQYF
TGTGCCTGGACCAAGTCAGGGCCCCTGGGGGCCTACGAGCAGTACTTC